Below, one T cell receptor (beta chain) is given with its context. The CDR3 length is 12 residues. Per the germline V gene, CDR1 is MNHNS and CDR2 is SASEGT. V was cut by 5 bases and J by 9 bases, with 11 bases left in between. This sample stems from a study of technical replicates of blood from a handful of donors. Repertoires were generated with immunoSEQ multiplex PCR, while TCRdb's copy carries only in-frame clones and drops some. The sample records 95,000 to 100,000 clones, under 96% being singletons. Sample: T cells isolated from PBMCs. The receptor was derived from a human donor in good health. The chain recombines TRBV6-1 with TRBJ2-1, with a possible D match to TRBD2 (6 bases). The CDR3 here is CASSFQGGEQFF. The CDR3 DNA reads as TGTGCCAGCAGTTTTCAGGGAGGTGAGCAGTTCTTC.